This T cell receptor beta chain was recorded in a study of blood T cell repertoires in COVID-19. The germline V and J ends were trimmed by 6 bases and 2 bases, with 11 bases remaining between them. The CDR3 covers 13 residues. Germline V CDR1 and CDR2: MNHEY, SVGAGI. The assay was immunoSEQ multiplex PCR, and TCRdb's table has in-frame clones only and misses some. The sample yields 150,000 or so clones, around 82% seen once. The chain recombines TRBV6-5 with TRBJ2-7, with D hard to call. The sequenced sample consisted of peripheral blood. The receptor was isolated from a man aged 55-75 years who had recovered from COVID-19. The CDR3 sequence is CASRHPQTYEQYF. The CDR3 coding sequence is TGTGCCAGCAGGCACCCGCAGACCTACGAGCAGTACTTC.